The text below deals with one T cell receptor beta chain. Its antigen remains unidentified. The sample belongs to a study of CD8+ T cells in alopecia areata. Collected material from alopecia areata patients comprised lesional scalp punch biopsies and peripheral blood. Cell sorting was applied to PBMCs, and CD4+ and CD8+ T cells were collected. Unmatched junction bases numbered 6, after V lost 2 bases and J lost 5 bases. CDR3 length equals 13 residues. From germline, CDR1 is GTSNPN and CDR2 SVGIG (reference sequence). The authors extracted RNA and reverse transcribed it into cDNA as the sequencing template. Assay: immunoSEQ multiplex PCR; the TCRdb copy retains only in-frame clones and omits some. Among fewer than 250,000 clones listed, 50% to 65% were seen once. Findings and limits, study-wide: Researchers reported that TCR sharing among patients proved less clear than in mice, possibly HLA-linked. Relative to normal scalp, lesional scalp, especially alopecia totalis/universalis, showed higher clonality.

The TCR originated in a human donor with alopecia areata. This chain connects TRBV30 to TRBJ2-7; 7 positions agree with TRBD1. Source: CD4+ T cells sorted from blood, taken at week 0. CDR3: CAWSLFDRDEQYF. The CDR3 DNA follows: TGTGCCTGGAGTCTATTCGACAGGGACGAGCAGTACTTC.